The sequence of this T cell receptor (beta chain) was determined in a study of CD8+CD57+ T cells in acquired aplastic anemia. Study-wide context: Average DNA yield from sorted CD4+ and CD8+ cells was around 3 ug.

TCR beta VDJ and CDR3 profiling used genomic DNA as template. One entry per CDR3 protein, called by TCRdb with MiXCR from the reads. The sample holds 250,000 to 350,000 distinct CDR3 sequences; around 60% are singletons and the top ten take roughly 8%. Study findings and constraints: A set of around 30 CD8+ CDR3 sequences was shared between patients and controls, and these sequences appeared highly expressed in patients.

Of note for this clonotype: What it recognizes is unknown.

This TCR was recovered from a human donor with severe aplastic anemia or a healthy control (not recorded which). Sequenced material: sorted CD4+, CD8+, or CD8+CD57+ T cells (not recorded which) from PBMCs.

CDR3 loop: CASRSGLAGYEQYF. The CDR3 DNA sequence: TGTGCCAGCAGATCAGGACTAGCGGGATACGAGCAGTACTTC. The rearrangement links TRBV7-8 to TRBJ2-7; 12 nucleotides agree with TRBD2. From germline, CDR1 is SGHVS and CDR2 FQNEAQ. The CDR3 is 14 residues long. Germline trimming cut 6 bases from V and 4 bases from J; bases unmatched to any gene: 4.